This T cell receptor (beta chain) was captured by sequencing in a study of response to subunit inactivated influenza vaccine. Regarding this clonotype: Its target is not known.

In TCRdb, the RT-PCR reads were re-called with MiXCR into one record per CDR3 protein. The table lists about 500,000 distinct CDR3 sequences, around 13% of them singletons. Study-level results: Few additional T cells are recruited per seasonal influenza vaccination, authors suggested.

CDR1 SGHRS and CDR2 YFSETQ come from the germline V gene. The CDR3 consists of 15 residues. J was trimmed by 8 bases and V by 0 bases; bases with no gene match: 8. The source of this sequence is a man between 45 and 60 years old who received an inactivated influenza vaccine. The chain recombines TRBV5-1 with TRBJ2-1; 7 bases fit TRBD2. The sequences come from PBMCs from blood, collected around seven weeks after vaccination. The CDR3 DNA follows: TGCGCCAGCAGCTTGGGGGCTAGCGGTGGTTATGAGCAGTTCTTC. The encoded protein is CASSLGASGGYEQFF.